A single sample is the source of the 6 T cell receptor beta chains below, sequenced in a study of blood T cell repertoires in COVID-19. Data came from immunoSEQ multiplex PCR; TCRdb stores just in-frame clones and leaves some out. The data hold roughly 200,000 clones, with around 80% observed a single time. Material: peripheral blood. The origin of the receptors is a woman older than 75 with active or convalescent COVID-19.

Points on this clone: The junction shows a germline mismatch at one end, possibly a read error. V and J are TRBV6-1 and TRBJ2-3; TRBD2 agrees at 15 bases. Germline CDR1 is MNHNS and CDR2 is SASEGT. CDR3 length: 15 amino acids. The CDR3 protein is CASSEKGLAGGSINF. Here the CDR3 DNA reads TGTGCCAGCAGTGAAAAGGGACTAGCGGGGGGCTCAATCAATTTT.

This clone was picked up one time. This sequence joins TRBV24-1 and TRBJ1-2; 9 positions match TRBD1. The CDR3 consists of 16 residues. Unmatched junction bases numbered 6, after V lost 2 bases and J lost 3 bases. Germline loops: CDR1 KGHDR, CDR2 SFDVKD. As DNA, the CDR3 is TGTGCCACCAGTGATTCCGGGACAGGGTTATACTATGGCTACACCTTC. It encodes CATSDSGTGLYYGYTF.

The rearrangement joins TRBV9 to TRBJ1-1; 8 bases line up with TRBD1. Germline CDR1 SGDLS, CDR2 YYNGEE. The trim removed 3 bases at V and 11 bases at J, leaving 12 bases unmatched. The CDR3 is 14 residues long. In nucleotides, the CDR3 is TGTGCCAGCAGCGCCAATAACAGGGGGAGGAATGCTTTCTTT. As protein: CASSANNRGRNAFF.

The chain joins TRBV6-5 to TRBJ1-2, with D possibly matching TRBD1 (5 bases). The CDR3 extends over 12 amino acids. V gave up 2 bases and J gave up 8 bases, with 9 bases separating them. CDR1 MNHEY and CDR2 SVGAGI come from the germline V gene. This CDR3 is CASSYQGAGYTF. The CDR3 bases are TGTGCCAGCAGTTACCAAGGGGCCGGCTACACCTTC.

J is TRBJ1-2 and V is TRBV28; possible D gene TRBD1, 5 bases. Germline CDR1 and CDR2: MDHEN and SYDVKM. V lost 3 bases and J lost 2, with 7 bases in between. There are 13 residues in the CDR3. CDR3 region: CASSLGLNYGYTF. The CDR3 bases are TGTGCCAGCAGTTTGGGACTCAACTATGGCTACACCTTC.

The chain has TRBV6-6 and TRBJ1-1; a weak D match, TRBD1 (5 bases). This CDR3 has 15 residues. Trimming left V 8 bases short and J 1 base short, with 17 bases between. CDR1 and CDR2 (germline): MNHNY, SVGAGI (reference sequence). CDR3 region: CASEPRAGGNTEAFF. The CDR3 DNA sequence: TGTGCCAGCGAACCTCGTGCCGGGGGGAACACTGAAGCTTTCTTT.